One sample yielded the 8 T cell receptor beta chains listed below, sequenced in a study of cytomegalovirus exposure and HLA in healthy donors. PCR primers comprised 60 Vbeta and 13 Jbeta primers. Libraries were prepared by immunoSEQ multiplex PCR; TCRdb keeps only in-frame clonotypes and omits some of them. Here the sample spans 200,000 to 250,000 clones, approximately 70% being singletons. What was sequenced was PBMCs. The receptors stem from a middle-aged man in good health and CMV-seropositive.

The J gene is TRBJ2-1, the V gene TRBV5-1, with D maybe TRBD2 (7 bases). CDR3 length: 15 residues. The V gene's germline CDR1 is SGHRS and CDR2 YFSETQ. Trimming took off 4 bases at V and 8 bases at J, with 19 bases between the two ends. The CDR3 DNA reads TGCGCCAGCAGCGACGTGCGGGGGCCGGGCGATGAGCAGTTCTTC. Its translation is CASSDVRGPGDEQFF.

This sequence joins TRBV6-5 and TRBJ1-5, with D perhaps TRBD1 (6 bases). Trimming removed 2 bases at V and 3 bases at J, with 11 bases between. The CDR3 consists of 15 residues. Germline V lookup: CDR1 MNHEY, CDR2 SVGAGI. CDR3 sequence (DNA): TGTGCCAGCAGTTACCGACAGGTACTCAATCAGCCCCAGCATTTT. Translation: CASSYRQVLNQPQHF.

CDR3 coding DNA: TGTGCCAGCAGCCCCCATTCCGGCGGGCCGCCCCAGTACTTC. It codes for CASSPHSGGPPQYF. The rearrangement links TRBV5-4 to TRBJ2-5; the D gene is possibly TRBD2 (5 bases). CDR1 is SGHNT, CDR2 YYREEE, per germline (reference sequence). With 4 bases removed from V and 9 bases from J, the gap between germline ends came to 19 bases. The CDR3 has 14 residues. Supplemented by reference TRBV5-4 and TRBJ2-5, the full variable domain reads ETGVTQSPTHLIKTRGQQVTLRCSSQSGHNTVSWYQQALGQGPQFIFQYYREEENGRGNFPPRFSGLQFPNYSSELNVNALELDDSALYLCASSPHSGGPPQYFGPGTRLLVL.

The rearrangement joins TRBV7-3 to TRBJ1-1, with 9 bases aligning to TRBD1. The CDR3 sequence is 14 residues long. Germline assignment: CDR1 SGHTA and CDR2 FQGTGA. Trimming at V came to 8 bases and at J to 2 bases, leaving 6 bases not matched to a gene. CDR3 nucleotide sequence: TGTGCCAGCGGACTACAGGGGGCAAACACTGAAGCTTTCTTT. It yields the protein CASGLQGANTEAFF.

This clone appeared a few times. The chain combines TRBV15 with TRBJ1-4; TRBD1 is a possible D gene (6 bases). The length of the CDR3 is 16 residues. CDR1 LNHNV and CDR2 YYDKDF come from the germline V gene (reference sequence). V was shortened by 5 bases and J by 8 bases, with 21 bases between the two germline ends. CDR3 DNA sequence: TGTGCCACCAGCGGCAACTCGGGGGGCCGTGGGGAAAAACTGTTTTTT. Translation: CATSGNSGGRGEKLFF.

This rearrangement joins TRBV5-1 to TRBJ1-6; the D is unclear. Germline V gene lookup returns CDR1 SGHRS and CDR2 YFSETQ. V was cut by 4 bases and J by 0 bases, with 17 bases left in between. The CDR3 spans 18 residues. CDR3 nucleotide sequence: TGCGCCAGCAGCCCCTCGGACGGGAAAAGCTCCTATAATTCACCCCTCCACTTT. Protein: CASSPSDGKSSYNSPLHF.

Only a few counts were recorded for this clone. The gene calls are TRBV7-9 and TRBJ2-5, with D perhaps matching TRBD1 (6 bases). The CDR3 loop spans 13 amino acids. CDR1 and CDR2 from the germline V gene are SEHNR and FQNEAQ (reference sequence). Trimming removed 5 bases from V and 4 bases from J, with 11 bases in between. Here the CDR3 reads CASSPLGGETQYF. CDR3 bases: TGTGCCAGCAGCCCTTTAGGGGGAGAGACCCAGTACTTC.

The V and J genes are TRBV15 and TRBJ2-7, with D possibly TRBD1 on 6 matching bases. The CDR3 is made up of 13 amino acids. V was pared by 0 bases and J by 11 bases, with 14 bases between. Germline V gene data show CDR1 as LNHNV and CDR2 as YYDKDF (reference sequence). CDR3 protein: CATSRDVGDTEYF. The CDR3 bases are TGTGCCACCAGCAGAGATGTCGGGGACACCGAGTACTTC.